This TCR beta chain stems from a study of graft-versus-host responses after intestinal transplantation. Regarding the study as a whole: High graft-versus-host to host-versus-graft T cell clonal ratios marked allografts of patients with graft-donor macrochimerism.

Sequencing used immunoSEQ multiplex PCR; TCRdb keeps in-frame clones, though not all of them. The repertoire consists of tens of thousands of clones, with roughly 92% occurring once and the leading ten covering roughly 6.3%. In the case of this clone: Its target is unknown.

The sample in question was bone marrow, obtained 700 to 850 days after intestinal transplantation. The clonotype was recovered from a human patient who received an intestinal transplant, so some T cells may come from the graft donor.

The CDR3 sequence: CASRNGEYNEQFF. CDR3 coding DNA: TGTGCCAGCAGAAACGGGGAGTACAATGAGCAGTTCTTC. The rearrangement joins TRBV6-5 to TRBJ2-1, with D maybe TRBD2 (5 bases). V was cut by 6 bases and J by 4 bases, with 10 bases left in between. Germline-derived CDR1 and CDR2 are MNHEY and SVGAGI. The CDR3 consists of 13 residues.